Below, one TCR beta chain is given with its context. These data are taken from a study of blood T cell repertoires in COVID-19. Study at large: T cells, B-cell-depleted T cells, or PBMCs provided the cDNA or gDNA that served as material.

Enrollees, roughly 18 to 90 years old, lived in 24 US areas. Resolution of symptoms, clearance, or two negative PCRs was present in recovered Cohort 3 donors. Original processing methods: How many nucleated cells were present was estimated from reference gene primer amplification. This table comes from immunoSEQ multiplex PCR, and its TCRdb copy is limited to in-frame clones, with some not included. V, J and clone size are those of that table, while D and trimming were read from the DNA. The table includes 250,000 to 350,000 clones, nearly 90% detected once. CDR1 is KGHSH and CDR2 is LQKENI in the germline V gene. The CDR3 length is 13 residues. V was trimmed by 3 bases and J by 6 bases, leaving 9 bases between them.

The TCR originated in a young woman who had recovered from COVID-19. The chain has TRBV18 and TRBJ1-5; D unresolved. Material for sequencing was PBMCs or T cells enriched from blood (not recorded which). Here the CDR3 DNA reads TGTGCCAGCTCACCTGCAGAGGGTCAGCCCCAGCATTTT. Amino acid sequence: CASSPAEGQPQHF.